What follows are 5 T cell receptor beta chains derived from one specimen sequenced in a study of human T cells and chemical hapten exposure (dated by TCRdb to 2020 to 2022). The receptor library was made with RACE. Sequencing used a NextSeq 500. TCRdb trimmed the raw reads at Q25, called clones with MiXCR and kept productive beta chains. Rows are combined by CDR3 protein, so each entry shows the most common genes and DNA. In all, the sample holds approximately 80,000 distinct CDR3 sequences, and about 6.8% of those were seen once. The ten largest clones represent roughly 1.5% of the sample. This sample's time point label indicates: patch test 1, 2 weeks after DPC sensitization. The intended sense of this specimen's treatment or condition label: therapeutic diphenylcyclopropenone sensitization with weekly scalp DPC. The sample in question was whole blood, obtained in connection with sensitization to the hapten diphenylcyclopropenone (DPC). These receptors all stem from a woman in her thirties with alopecia areata. Some clones in this sample may be carry-over from other donors' samples.

This clonotype has a handful of counts. This chain connects TRBV5-1 to TRBJ1-1; unclear D gene. V was pared by 0 bases and J by 0 bases, with 12 bases between. The CDR3 is 16 residues long. Germline CDR1 reads SGHRS; CDR2 reads YFSETQ. CDR3 DNA sequence: TGCGCCAGCAGCTTGGGCCCCAGAACAATGAACACTGAAGCTTTCTTT. Protein sequence: CASSLGPRTMNTEAFF.

This clonotype was seen at least ten times. The CDR3 reads CASRVTGMNTEAFF. CDR3 nucleotides: TGTGCCAGCAGGGTGACAGGTATGAACACTGAAGCTTTCTTT. This sequence joins TRBV6-2 or TRBV6-3 and TRBJ1-1; a weak D match, TRBD1 (6 bases). V gave up 6 bases and J gave up 0 bases, with 11 bases separating them. In germline, CDR1 is MNHEY, CDR2 SVGEGT. This CDR3 has 14 amino acids.

This clonotype was detected only a few times. The J gene is TRBJ1-6, the V gene TRBV7-2; no definite D call. CDR1 is SGHTA and CDR2 is FQGNSA in the germline V gene. The CDR3 is 12 amino acids. V lost 5 bases and J 9 bases, leaving 8 bases between the germline ends. The CDR3 sequence is CASSPPLSPLHF. The CDR3 nucleotides are TGTGCCAGCAGCCCCCCTCTTTCACCCCTCCACTTT.

The table lists this clonotype with many counts. The chain uses TRBV11-3 and TRBJ1-3; D possibly corresponds to TRBD1 (6 bases). The length of the CDR3 is 16 residues. V was shortened by 4 bases and J by 0 bases, with 13 bases between the two germline ends. In germline, CDR1 is SGHNT, CDR2 YENEEA. CDR3 coding DNA: TGTGCCAGCAGCTGGGGACACGGATTCTCTGGAAACACCATATATTTT. Translating gives CASSWGHGFSGNTIYF. Using reference TRBV11-3 and TRBJ1-3 for the parts outside the CDR3, the full variable domain is EAGVVQSPRYKIIEKKQPVAFWCNPISGHNTLYWYLQNLGQGPELLIRYENEEAVDDSQLPKDRFSAERLKGVDSTLKIQPAELGDSAVYLCASSWGHGFSGNTIYFGEGSWLTVV.

This clonotype was detected many times. The chain is built from TRBV10-3 and TRBJ2-5; 10 bases fit TRBD2. From germline, CDR1 is ENHRY and CDR2 SYGVKD. Germline trimming cut 5 bases from V and 5 bases from J; bases unmatched to any gene: 8. The CDR3 runs to 15 residues. The CDR3 sequence: CAISLSGGAGETQYF. The DNA for the CDR3 is TGTGCCATCAGTCTGAGCGGGGGGGCCGGTGAGACCCAGTACTTC.